Here is one TCR beta chain with its context. Its cognate antigen has yet to be identified. Base qualities are missing; no much larger clone stands one base away. This specimen belongs to a study of cytomegalovirus exposure and HLA in healthy donors (dated by TCRdb to about 2017). As for the study more broadly: According to an earlier analysis of 587 of the donors, about 179 million T cells yielded 90 million to 140 million unique TCR beta sequences and 276 Gb of sequence data. An early release covering about 600 HLA-typed donors comprised about 300 gigabases of sequencing data and about 90 million unique TCR sequences. Of the approximately 400 genotyped donors, approximately 80% fell in the genetic ancestry cluster associated with self-reported Caucasian donors. The study aimed to test whether signatures of past pathogen exposure could be identified by cataloging public T cell receptors. Using immunosequencing, the study profiled T cell repertoires from 666 subjects and related those repertoires to cytomegalovirus serostatus. Besides the first cohort of 666 subjects, a separate validation cohort made up of around 120 different subjects was used. To predict cytomegalovirus infection status, the study brought together high-throughput TCR immunosequencing, statistical association of individual TCRs with disease status, and machine learning. A later analysis re-examined previously published TCR beta repertoires from around 670 donors and added high-resolution HLA genotyping to investigate patterns of TCR occurrence. In the later analysis, no new phenotypic data were used to find candidate immune exposures; instead, reliance was placed on TCR beta sequences and their occurrence across donors. In an earlier analysis of several hundred of the donors, high-throughput TCR beta sequencing was used to judge whether each TCR beta V gene segment behaved as functional or pseudogenic. Donor age, sex, ethnicity and CMV serostatus were collected together with the repertoire data. In a later genetic analysis, genome-wide SNP genotypes for about three fifths of the roughly 670 donors were used, and that subset was treated as a discovery cohort. Every discovery cohort repertoire had been produced on one sequencing platform. HLA typing included class I and class II loci at four-digit resolution. Typing coverage differed by locus: A, B, C, DRB1 and DQB1 were typed in roughly 620-630 donors, DQA1 in roughly 510, DPA1 in 600 to 610, and DPB1 in 472. Four or five DR-DQ haplotypes were handled as single units for association and clustering because linkage in the cohort was strong. Among around 400 genotyped donors of the cohort, an average of around 250,000 unique TCR beta nucleotide sequences was sequenced per donor, of which 15% to 20% were non-productive.

Study-level results and caveats: The presence/absence analyses assumed that sequencing depth was roughly uniform across donors, and that assumption may not be true. An earlier analysis of approximately 530 of the donors showed that most TCR beta V segments appeared in productive rearrangements either about 87% or about 30% of the time, which broadly matched IMGT annotations. At a false discovery rate of 0.05, a later analysis linked around 15,000 TCR beta sequences to specific HLA alleles. Because counts were too low, roughly 18 rarely observed V segments, including chromosome 9 orphons, were left out of the earlier analysis of roughly 600 of the donors. A later analysis found that most CMV-associated TCR beta chains appeared HLA-restricted, with HLA associations seemingly driven largely by CMV exposure. Some IMGT-functional V segments, including TRBV6-2 and TRBV6-3, could not be distinguished by the 87-base-pair reads and were therefore excluded. Assigning TCR associations to individual alleles was difficult when HLA alleles, especially DR and DQ, strongly co-occurred. Immune exposure information for the cohort was limited to CMV serostatus. This cohort had only TCR beta chains sequenced, and the lack of alpha or paired-chain data limited which features could be detected. In vitro tests confirmed that three of the cytomegalovirus-associated TCR beta chains recognize cytomegalovirus antigens. In the study, 150 to 200 TCR beta chains were listed as associated with cytomegalovirus. Because HLA typing was missing for some donors at each locus, association tests included only the typed subset. Most TCR sequences were seen in very few donors, while some public TCRs were found in many individuals. A further reported finding was that TCR beta sequences accurately predicted the HLA-A and HLA-B alleles for most subjects in the first cohort. In a later genetic analysis, a missense DCLRE1C variant was associated with V-gene and J-gene trimming of TCR beta chains, and the association was replicated in an independent cohort. The authors suggested that the approach could potentially be generalized to other disease states and immunological phenotypes. Several of the top co-occurrence clusters appeared to be linked to parvovirus B19, influenza, CMV and Epstein-Barr virus, according to a later analysis. In a later analysis, TCR association rates were found to vary across HLA loci, with the most associated TCRs seen for DRB1 alleles and the fewest for HLA-C alleles. A cluster of highly shared sequence variants was judged likely to represent a technical artifact of the sequencing pipeline. Correlated functional status among segregating V segments might reflect linkage disequilibrium, but an unknown experimental factor could not be ruled out. Compared with equally common non-associated chains, HLA-associated TCR beta chains in a later analysis were more clonally expanded and had lower generation probabilities. In both the original and validation cohorts, the classifier was reported to diagnose cytomegalovirus status with high specificity and sensitivity. A later genetic analysis reported fewer N-insertions in productive TCRs among donors in an Asian-associated ancestry cluster than the roughly 620-donor mean.

Library method: the immunoSEQ multiplex PCR assay. A mixture of 60 forward primers for TCR Vbeta segments and 13 reverse primers for TCR Jbeta segments was used in the multiplex PCR. Amplification of the CDR3 region of rearranged TCR beta genes was performed with a multiplex PCR assay on genomic DNA. Amplified TCR beta libraries were sequenced as 87-base-pair reads on the Illumina HiSeq System. For the original study's pipeline: In a later analysis, tens of millions of unique TCR beta chains were counted across the 666 repertoires, and roughly 10 million of these chains were shared by at least two donors. Raw reads were error-corrected and collapsed into unique sequences by a nearest-neighbor algorithm in which closely related sequences were merged to remove PCR and sequencing errors. V, D and J gene segments were assigned by aligning CDR3 sequences to IMGT reference sequences. For a sequence to be retained, a match of at least six nucleotides to both a V gene segment and a J gene segment was required. Rearrangements were called productive when the CDR3 lacked stop codons and stayed in frame with V and J; all others were non-productive. CDR3 was defined by IMGT convention, running from the second conserved V-encoded cysteine to the conserved J-encoded phenylalanine. The earlier analysis of about 500 of the donors excluded sequences that lacked an unambiguous match to a single V gene segment. An earlier analysis of some 610 of the donors called V segments functional above 56.7% productive rearrangements and segregating when the between-donor standard deviation exceeded 5%. A statistical classification framework was developed to diagnose cytomegalovirus status using the catalog of TCR beta chain sequences. In a later analysis, V and J genes were assigned by comparing TCR nucleotide sequences against IMGT/GENE-DB human TR gene sequences. The TCRdist pipeline was used in a later analysis to assign CDR3 sequences and most-parsimonious VDJ recombination scenarios. In a later analysis, every TCR beta chain was defined by the combination of its CDR3 amino acid sequence and its V-gene family, and reads without a unique V-gene family were dropped. As a way to deal with suspected cross-contamination and a sequencing artifact, a later analysis dropped approximately 590 nucleotide sequences that were highly shared and had low generation probability. For each public chain, a later analysis derived a clonal expansion index from normalized ranks of inferred template counts within each repertoire. In a later analysis, generation probabilities were computed using a VDJ recombination model fitted to out-of-frame rearrangements, and the results were checked against IGoR. A later analysis scored TCR-TCR, TCR-HLA and TCR-CMV co-occurrence with hypergeometric tests, applying a repertoire-size bias correction to TCR pairs. To estimate false discovery rates, a later analysis permuted the HLA or CMV assignments 20 times. In a later analysis, co-occurring TCRs were grouped with DBSCAN, and TCRdist sequence similarity was added when clustering was performed within HLA-allele-positive subsets. For co-occurrence clustering, repertoires with fewer than 30,000 or more than 120,000 public chains were excluded, along with roughly 5 repertoires with anomalous nucleotide sharing. TCRdb retrieved this table from immuneACCESS and kept in-frame rearrangements only. Not all clones are present; in checked studies, unresolved V genes account for under half, and no reason is known for the remainder. That table gives V, J and clone size, and the DNA gave D and trimming. Here the sample has under 300,000 clones; 84% occur a single time. The top ten clonotypes cover approximately 2% of the sample.

Reading the germline V gene gives CDR1 MDHEN and CDR2 SYDVKM. Spanning cysteine to phenylalanine, the CDR3 consists of 14 amino acids. The only DNA kept is the CDR3, 42 bases in frame from the first base. V ends up 4 bases short and J 7 bases short, with an unmatched junction base count of 0. The cohort comprised 550 to 700 healthy bone marrow donors. Cohort members were all nominally healthy when sampled, although unrecorded immune exposures were likely present. The donor tested CMV seropositive and was one of the 289 seropositive cohort members. Every donor gave a peripheral blood sample, and the peripheral blood mononuclear cells from that sample were used for TCR beta sequencing. Genomic DNA extraction from the blood cell samples was performed with the Qiagen DNeasy Blood Extraction Kit.

The chain employs TRBV28 and TRBJ2-1; TRBD2 fits 14 bases in the junction. Specimen: PBMCs. This clonotype originated in a woman between 40 and 50 years old in good health and CMV-seropositive. The CDR3 region: CASSWTSGRNEQFF. DNA sequence: TGTGCCAGCAGTTGGACTAGCGGGAGGAATGAGCAGTTCTTC.